This T cell receptor beta chain was captured by sequencing in a study of blood T cells in healthy people across ages. The CDR3 has 16 amino acids. Looked up from germline, CDR1 is SGHTA and CDR2 is FQGNSA. The second PCR ran about 6 to 12 cycles with a sample-barcoded 5' primer and J-beta primers. Each cDNA was tagged by a template-switch adaptor containing 12 random nucleotides. TCRdb passed the 5' RACE reads through MiXCR, listing each CDR3 protein once. This repertoire shows 550,000 to 600,000 distinct CDR3 sequences, 47% found once; its top ten account for roughly 25%. This clonotype appeared a few times. One junction end disagrees with the germline gene, perhaps due to a read error.

The sample comprised blood. V and J are TRBV7-2 and TRBJ1-6; 7 bases line up with TRBD1. This receptor was obtained from a man aged 80 or over in good health. The CDR3 is CASSIAGGVDNSPLHF. The CDR3 bases are TGTGCCAGCAGCATAGCAGGGGGAGTTGATAATTCACCCCTCCACTTT.